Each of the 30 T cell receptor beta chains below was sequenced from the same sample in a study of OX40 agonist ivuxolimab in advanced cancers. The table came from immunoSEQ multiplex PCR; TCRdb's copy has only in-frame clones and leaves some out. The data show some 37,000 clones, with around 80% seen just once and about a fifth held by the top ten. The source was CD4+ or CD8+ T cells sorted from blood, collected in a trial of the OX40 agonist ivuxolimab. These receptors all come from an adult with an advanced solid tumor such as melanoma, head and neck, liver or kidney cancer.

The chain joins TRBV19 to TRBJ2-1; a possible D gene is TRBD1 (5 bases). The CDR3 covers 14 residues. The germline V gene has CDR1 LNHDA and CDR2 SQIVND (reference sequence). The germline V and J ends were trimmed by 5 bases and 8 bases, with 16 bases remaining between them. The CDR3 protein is CASSYRPQGDEQFF. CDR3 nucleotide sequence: TGTGCCAGTAGTTATAGACCGCAGGGCGATGAGCAGTTCTTC.

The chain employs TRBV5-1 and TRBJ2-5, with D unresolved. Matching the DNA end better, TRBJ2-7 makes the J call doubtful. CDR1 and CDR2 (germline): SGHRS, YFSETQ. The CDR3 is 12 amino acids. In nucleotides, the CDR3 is TGCGCCAGCAGCGGAAACCGGTACGAGCAGTACTTC. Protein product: CASSGNRYEQYF.

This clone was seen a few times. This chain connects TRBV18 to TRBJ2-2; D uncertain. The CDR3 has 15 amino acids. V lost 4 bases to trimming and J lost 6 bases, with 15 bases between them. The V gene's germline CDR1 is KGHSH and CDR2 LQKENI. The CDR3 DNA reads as TGTGCCAGCTCACTCGGCGGCGTAAAGGCCGGGGAGCTGTTTTTT. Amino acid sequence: CASSLGGVKAGELFF.

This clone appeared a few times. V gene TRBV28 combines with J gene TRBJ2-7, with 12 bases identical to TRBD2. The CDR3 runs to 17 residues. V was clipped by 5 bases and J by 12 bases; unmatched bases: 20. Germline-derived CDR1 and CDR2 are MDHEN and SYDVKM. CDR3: CASSPSPSSGRAISVYF. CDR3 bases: TGTGCCAGCAGTCCGTCCCCTTCTAGCGGGAGGGCCATCAGTGTGTACTTC. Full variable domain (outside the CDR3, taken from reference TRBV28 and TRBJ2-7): DVKVTQSSRYLVKRTGEKVFLECVQDMDHENMFWYRQDPGLGLRLIYFSYDVKMKEKGDIPEGYSVSREKKERFSLILESASTNQTSMYLCASSPSPSSGRAISVYFGPGTRLTVT.

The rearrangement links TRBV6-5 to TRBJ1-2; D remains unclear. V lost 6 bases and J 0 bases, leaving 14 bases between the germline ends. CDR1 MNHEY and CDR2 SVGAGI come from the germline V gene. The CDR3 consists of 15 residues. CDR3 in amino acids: CASSDSGKANYGYTF. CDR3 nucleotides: TGTGCCAGCAGCGATAGCGGGAAGGCTAACTATGGCTACACCTTC.

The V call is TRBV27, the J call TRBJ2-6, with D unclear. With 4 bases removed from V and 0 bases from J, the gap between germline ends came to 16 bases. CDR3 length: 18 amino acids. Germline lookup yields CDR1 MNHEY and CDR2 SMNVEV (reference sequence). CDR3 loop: CASSSSTVRSSGANVLTF. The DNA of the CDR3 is TGTGCCAGCAGTTCCTCGACGGTTAGAAGCTCTGGGGCCAACGTCCTGACTTTC.

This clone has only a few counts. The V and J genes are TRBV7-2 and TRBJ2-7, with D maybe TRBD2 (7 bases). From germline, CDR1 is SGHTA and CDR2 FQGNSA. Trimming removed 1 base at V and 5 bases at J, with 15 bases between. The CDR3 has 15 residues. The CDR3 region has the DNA TGTGCCAGCAGCTTAGTTGGGGGGGCCGGGGACGAGCAGTACTTC. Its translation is CASSLVGGAGDEQYF.

The CDR3 region is CASSFSHSTSGDYNEQFF. The CDR3 region has the DNA TGTGCCAGCAGCTTTTCCCACTCGACTAGCGGGGACTACAATGAGCAGTTCTTC. V is TRBV7-8 and J is TRBJ2-1; 11 bases match TRBD2. From germline, CDR1 is SGHVS and CDR2 FQNEAQ. Trimming cost V 3 bases and J 3 bases; bases outside gene matches: 10. The CDR3 is made up of 18 amino acids.

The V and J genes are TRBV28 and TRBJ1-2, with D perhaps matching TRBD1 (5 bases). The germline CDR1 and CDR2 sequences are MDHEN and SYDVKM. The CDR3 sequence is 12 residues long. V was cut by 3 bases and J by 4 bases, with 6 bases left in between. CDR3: CASSLGVYGYTF. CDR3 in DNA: TGTGCCAGCAGTTTGGGGGTCTATGGCTACACCTTC.

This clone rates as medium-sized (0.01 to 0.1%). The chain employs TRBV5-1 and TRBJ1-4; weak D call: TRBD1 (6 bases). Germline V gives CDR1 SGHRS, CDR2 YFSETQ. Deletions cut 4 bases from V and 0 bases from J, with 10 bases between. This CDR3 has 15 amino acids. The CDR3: CASSTAGATNEKLFF. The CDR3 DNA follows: TGCGCCAGCAGCACCGCAGGGGCAACTAATGAAAAACTGTTTTTT.

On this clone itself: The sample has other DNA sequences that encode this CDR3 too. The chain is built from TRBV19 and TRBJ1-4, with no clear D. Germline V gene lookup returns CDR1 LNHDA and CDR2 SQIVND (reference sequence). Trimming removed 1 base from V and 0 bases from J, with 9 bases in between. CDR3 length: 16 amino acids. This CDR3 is CASSIAPSATNEKLFF. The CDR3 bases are TGTGCCAGTAGTATAGCTCCCTCTGCAACTAATGAAAAACTGTTTTTT.

CDR3 loop: CASSLLSGGAADTQYF. CDR3 nucleotides: TGTGCCAGCAGCTTACTATCCGGGGGGGCTGCAGATACGCAGTATTTT. The chain joins TRBV11-1 to TRBJ2-3; 8 bases are shared with TRBD2. V lost 2 bases, J lost 4 bases, and 8 bases stayed unmatched. The germline gives CDR1 SGHAT, CDR2 FQDESV (reference sequence). CDR3 length equals 16 residues.

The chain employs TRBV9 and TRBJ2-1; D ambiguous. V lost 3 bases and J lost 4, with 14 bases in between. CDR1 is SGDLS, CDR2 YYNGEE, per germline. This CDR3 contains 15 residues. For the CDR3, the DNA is TGTGCCAGCAGCGCGGATTATATGGCGTACAATGAGCAGTTCTTC. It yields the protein CASSADYMAYNEQFF.

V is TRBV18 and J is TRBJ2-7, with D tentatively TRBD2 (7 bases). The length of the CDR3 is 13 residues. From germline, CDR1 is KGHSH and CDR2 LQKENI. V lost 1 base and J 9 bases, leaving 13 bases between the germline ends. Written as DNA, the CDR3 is TGTGCCAGCTCACCACTCTCGGGGGGCAGGCAGTACTTC. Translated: CASSPLSGGRQYF. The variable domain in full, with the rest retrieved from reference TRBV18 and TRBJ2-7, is NAGVMQNPRHLVRRRGQEARLRCSPMKGHSHVYWYRQLPEEGLKFMVYLQKENIIDESGMPKERFSAEFPKEGPSILRIQQVVRGDSAAYFCASSPLSGGRQYFGPGTRLTVT.

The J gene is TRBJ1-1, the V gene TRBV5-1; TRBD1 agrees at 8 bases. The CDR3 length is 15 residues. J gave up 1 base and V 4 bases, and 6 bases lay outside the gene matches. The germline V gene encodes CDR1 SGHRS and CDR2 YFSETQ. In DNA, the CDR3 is TGCGCCAGCAGCACAAGGACAGGGACGAACACTGAAGCTTTCTTT. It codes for CASSTRTGTNTEAFF.

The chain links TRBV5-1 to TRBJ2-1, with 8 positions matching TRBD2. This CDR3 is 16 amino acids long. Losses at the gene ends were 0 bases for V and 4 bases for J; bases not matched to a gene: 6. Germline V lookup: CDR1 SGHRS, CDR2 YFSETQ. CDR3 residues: CASSLAPAGEYNEQFF. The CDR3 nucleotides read TGCGCCAGCAGCTTGGCCCCAGCGGGGGAGTACAATGAGCAGTTCTTC.

DNA for the CDR3: TGTGCCAGCAGTGAGAACAGAAAAACAGATACGCAGTATTTT. Translating gives CASSENRKTDTQYF. V usage is TRBV25-1 and J usage is TRBJ2-3; D not certain. The V end was cut by 3 bases, the J end by 3 bases, with 10 bases between. Germline assignment: CDR1 MGHDK and CDR2 SYGVNS. The CDR3 sequence is 14 residues long.

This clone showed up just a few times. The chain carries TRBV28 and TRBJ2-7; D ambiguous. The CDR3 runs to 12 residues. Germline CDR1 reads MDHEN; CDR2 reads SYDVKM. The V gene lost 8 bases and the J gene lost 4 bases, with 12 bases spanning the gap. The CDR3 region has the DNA TGTGCCAGCCGTGCCATCCCTTACGAGCAGTACTTC. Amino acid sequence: CASRAIPYEQYF.

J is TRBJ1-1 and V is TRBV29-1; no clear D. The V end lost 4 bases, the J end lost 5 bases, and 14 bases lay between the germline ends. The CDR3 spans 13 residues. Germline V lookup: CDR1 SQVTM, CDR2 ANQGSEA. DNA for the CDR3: TGCAGCGTTGTCCCGAACTCGGGGACTGAAGCTTTCTTT. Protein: CSVVPNSGTEAFF.

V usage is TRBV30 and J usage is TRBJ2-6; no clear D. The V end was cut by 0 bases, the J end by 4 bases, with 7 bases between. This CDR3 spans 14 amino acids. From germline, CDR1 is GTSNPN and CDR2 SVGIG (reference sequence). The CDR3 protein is CAWSVAGGANVLTF. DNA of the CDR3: TGTGCCTGGAGTGTAGCTGGGGGGGCCAACGTCCTGACTTTC.

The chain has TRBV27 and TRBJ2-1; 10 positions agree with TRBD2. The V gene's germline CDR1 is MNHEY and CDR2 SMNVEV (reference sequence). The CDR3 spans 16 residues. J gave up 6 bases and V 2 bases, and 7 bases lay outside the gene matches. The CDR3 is CASSLLAGVSLNEQFF. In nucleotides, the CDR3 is TGTGCCAGCAGTTTACTAGCGGGAGTGTCTCTCAATGAGCAGTTCTTC.

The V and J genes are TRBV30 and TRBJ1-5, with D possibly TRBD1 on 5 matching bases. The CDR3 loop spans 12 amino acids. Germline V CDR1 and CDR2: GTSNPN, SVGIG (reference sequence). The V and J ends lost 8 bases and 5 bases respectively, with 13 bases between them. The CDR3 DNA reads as TGTGCCGGGGGTGACAGCTATCAGCCCCAGCATTTT. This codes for CAGGDSYQPQHF.

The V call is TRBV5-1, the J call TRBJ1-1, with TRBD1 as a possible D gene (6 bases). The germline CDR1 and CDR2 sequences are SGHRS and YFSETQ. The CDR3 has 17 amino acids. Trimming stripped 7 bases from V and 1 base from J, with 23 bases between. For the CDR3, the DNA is TGCGCCAGCTCCCGATCGGGGGCGGGGGAGGCGAACACTGAAGCTTTCTTT. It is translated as CASSRSGAGEANTEAFF. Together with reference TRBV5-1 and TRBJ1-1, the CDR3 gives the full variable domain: KAGVTQTPRYLIKTRGQQVTLSCSPISGHRSVSWYQQTPGQGLQFLFEYFSETQRNKGNFPGRFSGRQFSNSRSEMNVSTLELGDSALYLCASSRSGAGEANTEAFFGQGTRLTVV.

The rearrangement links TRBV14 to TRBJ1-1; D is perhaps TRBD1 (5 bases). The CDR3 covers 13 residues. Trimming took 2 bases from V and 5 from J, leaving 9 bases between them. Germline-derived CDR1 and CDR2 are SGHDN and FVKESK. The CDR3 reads CASSQLDTTEAFF. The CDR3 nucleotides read TGTGCCAGCAGCCAACTGGACACAACTGAAGCTTTCTTT.

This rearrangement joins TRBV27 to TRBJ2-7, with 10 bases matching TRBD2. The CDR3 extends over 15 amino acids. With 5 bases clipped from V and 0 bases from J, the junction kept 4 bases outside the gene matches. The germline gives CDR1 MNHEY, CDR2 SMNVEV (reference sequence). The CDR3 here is CASSPWTSGSYEQYF. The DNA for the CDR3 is TGTGCCAGCAGTCCTTGGACTAGCGGCTCCTACGAGCAGTACTTC.

CDR3 sequence (DNA): TGTGCCAGCGCCGGAGGGGGGCGAGGGTGGGAGACCCAGTACTTC. As protein: CASAGGGRGWETQYF. The gene calls are TRBV4-2 and TRBJ2-5, with D perhaps being TRBD1 or TRBD2 (6 bases each). CDR1 and CDR2 (germline): LGHNA, YNFKEQ. The CDR3 totals 15 residues. Deletions cut 8 bases from V and 5 bases from J, with 21 bases between.

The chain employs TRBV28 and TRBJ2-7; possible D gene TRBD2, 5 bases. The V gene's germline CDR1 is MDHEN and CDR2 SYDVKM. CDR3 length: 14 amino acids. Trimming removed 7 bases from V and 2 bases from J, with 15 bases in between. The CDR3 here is CASTNHPGTYEQYF. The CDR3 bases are TGTGCCAGCACCAATCACCCGGGGACCTACGAGCAGTACTTC.

The CDR3 nucleotides read TGCGCCAGCAGTAGGACTAGCGGACCCATTCAGTACTTC. Its protein is CASSRTSGPIQYF. The chain is built from TRBV10-2 and TRBJ2-4, with 10 nucleotides matching TRBD2. Germline CDR1 and CDR2: WSHSY and SAAADI. This CDR3 has 13 amino acids. The junction had 4 bases not matched to a gene; V was cut back by 5 bases and J by 9 bases.

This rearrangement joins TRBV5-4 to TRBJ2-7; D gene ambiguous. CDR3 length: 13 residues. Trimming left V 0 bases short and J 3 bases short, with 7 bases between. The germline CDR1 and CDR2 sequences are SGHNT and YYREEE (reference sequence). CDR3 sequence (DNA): TGTGCCAGCAGCTTGGCCGGGTACTACGAGCAGTACTTC. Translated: CASSLAGYYEQYF.

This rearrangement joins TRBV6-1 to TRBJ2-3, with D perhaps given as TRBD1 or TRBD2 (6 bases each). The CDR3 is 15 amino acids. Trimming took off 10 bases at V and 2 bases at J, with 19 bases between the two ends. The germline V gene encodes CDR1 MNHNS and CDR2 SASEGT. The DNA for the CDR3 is TGTGCCATACGAATCCGGGGGCCCACCACAGATACGCAGTATTTT. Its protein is CAIRIRGPTTDTQYF.